This T cell receptor (beta chain) is drawn from a study of blood T cell repertoires in COVID-19. Study at large: PBMCs, B-cell-depleted T cells, or T cells were the source of the cDNA or gDNA that made up the material.

Profiled with immunoSEQ multiplex PCR; TCRdb holds only in-frame clones, not every one. The sample carries hundreds of thousands of clones, around nine tenths recorded once. Participant-given clinical history determined each cohort assignment. Two consecutive negative NP/OP PCR tests, clearance, or resolved symptoms defined Cohort 3 recovery. This sequence was found in a woman between 50 and 59 years old who had recovered from COVID-19. Input material: PBMCs or T cells enriched from blood (not recorded which).

In DNA, the CDR3 is TGTGCCACCAGACCGGGGCGGGACTCCAATGAGCAGTTCTTC. Translated, it gives CATRPGRDSNEQFF. This rearrangement joins TRBV15 to TRBJ2-1, with D tentatively TRBD2 (6 bases). Trimming took 6 bases from V and 6 from J, leaving 15 bases between them. This CDR3 is built from 14 residues. CDR1 and CDR2 (germline): LNHNV, YYDKDF (reference sequence).